This TCR beta chain was recorded in a study of cytomegalovirus exposure and HLA in healthy donors (TCRdb year 2017). For context, the study as a whole: An earlier analysis of under 600 of the donors reported more than 250 Gb of sequence data and roughly 100 million unique TCR beta sequences from about 200 million T cells. Besides the first cohort of some 670 subjects, a separate validation cohort made up of roughly 120 different subjects was used. To decide whether each TCR beta V gene segment behaved as functional or pseudogenic, an earlier analysis of 587 of the donors relied on high-throughput TCR beta sequencing. Alongside the repertoire data, information on donor age, sex, ethnicity and CMV serostatus was compiled. All discovery cohort repertoires had been generated using a single sequencing platform. Among about 400 genotyped donors of the cohort, an average of around 250,000 unique TCR beta nucleotide sequences was sequenced per donor, of which about 19% were non-productive. To study patterns of TCR occurrence, a later analysis re-analyzed previously published TCR beta repertoires from several hundred donors and added high-resolution HLA genotyping. A handful of DR-DQ haplotypes were treated as single units for association and clustering because of strong linkage in the cohort. To predict cytomegalovirus infection status, the study combined high-throughput TCR immunosequencing, statistical association of individual TCRs with disease status, and machine learning. The study aimed to test whether signatures of past pathogen exposure could be identified by cataloging public T cell receptors. The genetic ancestry cluster associated with self-reported Caucasian donors included approximately 85% of the roughly 360 genotyped donors. Both class I and class II loci were covered by HLA typing, at four-digit resolution. Rather than drawing on any new phenotypic data, the later analysis identified candidate immune exposures from TCR beta sequences and the way those sequences occurred across donors. An early release that covered some 640 HLA-typed donors contained approximately 290 gigabases of sequencing data and tens of millions of unique TCR sequences. A later genetic analysis used genome-wide SNP genotypes for 398 of the 666 donors, treating that subset as a discovery cohort. Using immunosequencing, the study profiled T cell repertoires from 550 to 750 subjects and related those repertoires to cytomegalovirus serostatus. Typing coverage varied by locus: about 629-640 donors for A, B, C, DRB1 and DQB1; approximately 500 for DQA1; over 600 for DPA1; roughly 450 for DPB1. What the study reported, not specific to this receptor: An earlier analysis of approximately 590 of the donors showed that most TCR beta V segments appeared in productive rearrangements either about 87% or about 30% of the time, which broadly matched IMGT annotations. Correlated functional status among segregating V segments might reflect linkage disequilibrium, but an unknown experimental factor could not be ruled out. In a later genetic analysis, a missense DCLRE1C variant was associated with V-gene and J-gene trimming of TCR beta chains, and the association was replicated in an independent cohort. The only immune exposure information available for the cohort was CMV serostatus. A further reported finding was that TCR beta sequences accurately predicted the HLA-A and HLA-B alleles for most subjects in the first cohort. Because the 87-base-pair reads could not distinguish some IMGT-functional V segments, including TRBV6-2 and TRBV6-3, those segments were excluded. Because HLA typing was unavailable for some donors at each locus, only the typed subset was used in association tests. Across donors, most TCR sequences were observed very rarely, whereas some public TCRs were present in many individuals. Sequencing depth was assumed to be roughly uniform across donors in the presence/absence analyses, though that assumption may not hold. According to a later analysis, parvovirus B19, influenza, CMV and Epstein-Barr virus appeared linked to several top co-occurrence clusters. Seventeen rarely observed V segments, including chromosome 9 orphons, were excluded from the earlier analysis of almost 600 of the donors because counts were too low. Strong co-occurrence of HLA alleles, especially DR and DQ, made assigning TCR associations to individual alleles difficult. This cohort had only TCR beta chains sequenced, and the lack of alpha or paired-chain data limited which features could be detected. Compared with equally common non-associated chains, HLA-associated TCR beta chains in a later analysis were more clonally expanded and had lower generation probabilities. In vitro tests confirmed that a few of the cytomegalovirus-associated TCR beta chains recognize cytomegalovirus antigens. The authors suggested that the approach could potentially be generalized to other disease states and immunological phenotypes. The classifier was reported to diagnose cytomegalovirus status with high specificity and sensitivity in both the original and validation cohorts. In a later analysis, TCR association rates were found to vary across HLA loci, with the most associated TCRs seen for DRB1 alleles and the fewest for HLA-C alleles. A later analysis found that most CMV-associated TCR beta chains appeared HLA-restricted, with HLA associations seemingly driven largely by CMV exposure. The sequencing pipeline was judged likely to have produced a cluster of highly shared sequence variants as a technical artifact. According to a later genetic analysis, donors in an Asian-associated ancestry cluster had fewer N-insertions in productive TCRs than the approximately 710-donor mean. A later analysis associated 15,000 or so TCR beta sequences with specific HLA alleles at a false discovery rate of 0.05. The study gave a list of 150 to 200 TCR beta chains associated with cytomegalovirus.

Remarks on this clone: Its antigen is unknown. Base qualities are not provided; no much larger clone lies one nucleotide away.

The library was obtained by the immunoSEQ multiplex PCR assay. For the multiplex PCR, a mixture combining 60 forward primers for TCR Vbeta segments and 13 reverse primers for TCR Jbeta segments was used. A multiplex PCR assay on genomic DNA amplified the CDR3 region of rearranged TCR beta genes. The Illumina HiSeq System was used to sequence the amplified TCR beta libraries as 87-base-pair reads. Per the source publication's procedure: Across the roughly 700 repertoires, a later analysis counted roughly 77 million unique TCR beta chains, approximately 10 million of which were shared by at least two donors. A nearest-neighbor algorithm error-corrected the raw reads and collapsed the reads into unique sequences, merging closely related sequences to remove PCR and sequencing errors. V, D and J gene segments were assigned by aligning CDR3 sequences to IMGT reference sequences. For a sequence to be retained, at least a six-nucleotide match to both a V gene segment and a J gene segment was required. A rearrangement was called productive if the CDR3 had no stop codons and remained in frame with V and J, and every other rearrangement was called non-productive. Following IMGT convention, CDR3 was defined as the stretch from the second conserved V-encoded cysteine up to the conserved J-encoded phenylalanine. In an earlier analysis of around 640 of the donors, sequences lacking an unambiguous match to a single V gene segment were excluded. In an earlier analysis of several hundred of the donors, V segments were called functional above 56.7% productive rearrangements and were called segregating when the between-donor standard deviation exceeded 5%. A statistical classification framework was built for diagnosing cytomegalovirus status from the catalog of TCR beta chain sequences. In a later analysis, TCR nucleotide sequences were compared against IMGT/GENE-DB human TR gene sequences so that V and J genes could be assigned. The TCRdist pipeline was used in a later analysis to assign CDR3 sequences and most-parsimonious VDJ recombination scenarios. In a later analysis, each TCR beta chain was defined by its CDR3 amino acid sequence together with its V-gene family, and reads lacking a unique V-gene family were excluded. To address suspected cross-contamination and a sequencing artifact, a later analysis removed under 600 highly shared, low-generation-probability nucleotide sequences. In a later analysis, a clonal expansion index was calculated for each public chain from normalized within-repertoire ranks of inferred template counts. In a later analysis, generation probabilities were computed with a VDJ recombination model fitted to out-of-frame rearrangements, and the resulting probabilities were checked against IGoR. In a later analysis, hypergeometric tests were used to score TCR-TCR, TCR-HLA and TCR-CMV co-occurrence, with a repertoire-size bias correction applied to TCR pairs. False discovery rates were estimated in a later analysis by permuting HLA or CMV assignments 20 times. In a later analysis, co-occurring TCRs were grouped using DBSCAN, with TCRdist sequence similarity added in when clustering inside HLA-allele-positive subsets. Co-occurrence clustering excluded repertoires with fewer than 30,000 or more than 120,000 public chains, plus five with anomalous nucleotide sharing. TCRdb limited this immuneACCESS table to in-frame rearrangements with V and J called. A share of clones is missing; checked studies link under half to unresolved V genes, and the rest is unexplained. V, J and clone size are taken as reported in that table, and D and trimming were inferred from the DNA itself. The table for this sample lists 160,000 or so clones; roughly 80% of them were counted only once. The top ten hold less than 3% of the sample.

The germline V gene gives CDR1 as LGHNA and CDR2 as YSLEER. The CDR3 goes from the cysteine to the phenylalanine over 18 residues. CDR3 DNA only is kept here, 54 bases in frame from base 1. Trimming leaves V shorter by 0 bases and J shorter by 5 bases, with the junction holding 14 bases beyond the gene matches. The cohort consisted of approximately 690 healthy bone marrow donors. At the time of sampling, every cohort member was nominally healthy, though immune exposures that went unrecorded were likely present. The donor was CMV seronegative and was included in the group of about 400 seronegative cohort members. A peripheral blood sample was collected from each donor, and TCR beta sequencing was performed on peripheral blood mononuclear cells. Genomic DNA extraction from the blood cell samples was performed with the Qiagen DNeasy Blood Extraction Kit.

The TCR originated in a female donor in good health and CMV-seronegative. Sample: PBMCs. The chain is made from TRBV4-3 and TRBJ2-5, and TRBD2 matches 8 of the central bases. CDR3 region: CASSQDGVTSAPRETQYF. The nucleotide sequence reads TGCGCCAGCAGCCAAGATGGGGTGACTAGCGCACCAAGGGAGACCCAGTACTTC.